This TCR beta chain was captured by sequencing in a study of human T cells and chemical hapten exposure (dated by TCRdb to the early 2020s). Regarding the study in general: For sensitization, 2% DPC in acetone was applied to an approximately 2 cm by approximately 2 cm area of upper inner arm skin. Throughout the study period of roughly five months, patients also received therapeutic DPC doses to the scalp every week. Patch testing on the upper back used Finn chambers containing 0.01% DPC, with scoring done after 6 days according to International Contact Dermatitis Research Group standards. The mostly female patient cohort included alopecia areata with under or over 50% scalp involvement, alopecia totalis and alopecia universalis. Libraries were pooled for sequencing, and variation in per-sample TCR yields was attributed mainly to small differences in library volumes within the pool. In alopecia patients, the study followed how the peripheral blood TCR repertoire changed in vivo over primary and secondary sensitization to diphenylcyclopropenone (DPC), a hapten. Blood was sampled from patients pre-sensitization (week 0) and at 2, 6 and about 24 weeks after DPC sensitization. Blood for TCR sequencing was provided by twenty-nine alopecia patients at one to four time points (pre-sensitization, 2, 6 and 24 weeks).

The library was generated by RACE. TCRdb lists the instrument as NextSeq 500. Library preparation attached unique molecular identifiers to individual cDNA molecules for quantitative, reproducible TCR counting. From each blood RNA sample, both TCR alpha and TCR beta chains were sequenced. As for the original processing: The median number of TCRs per sample was roughly 94,000, ranging from about 23,224 to 690,600. The Decombinator software suite was used to annotate the V, J and CDR3 of the TCR reads. Every sample was subsampled to the same number of TCRs (28,000) for the PS versus PT1 abundance plots. TCRs were defined as expanded if absent before sensitization and observed at least eight times at the 2-week time point. In TCRdb, the public reads were trimmed at Q25 with fastp and aligned with MiXCR, with productive beta chains retained. Records with the same CDR3 protein are collapsed into one entry carrying the most frequent genes and DNA. Clone size and V and J calls follow TCRdb, not the original study. Across this sample there are 75,000 to 90,000 distinct CDR3 sequences, with about 10% seen only once. The ten largest make up less than 6.5% of the sample.

Overall results and qualifications from the work: The number of PT1 expanded TCRs positively correlated with patch test score, significant at thresholds 8, 16 and 32 but not 4. Repeated subsampling changed both the strength of the expansion versus patch-test correlation and the threshold at which the correlation became significant. All patients had alopecia, a presumed autoimmune disease, so their immune response might differ from that of healthy individuals. Compared with pre-sensitization or healthy control sets, expanded TCRs formed significantly more large CDR3 similarity clusters, which is consistent with antigen-driven responses. No change with DPC sensitization was found in the number of TCRs above 1 in 1000 frequency, and no evidence of global repertoire structure alterations was found.

The junction shows trimming of 5 bases on V and 6 bases on J, plus 17 bases between the germline ends. For CDR1 and CDR2, the germline V gene (reference sequence) lists SEHNR and FQNEAQ. The CDR3 covers 15 residues, taking in both the cysteine and the phenylalanine. The CDR3 DNA has 45 bases and is translated from base 1. The sample's time point label is to be understood as: patch test 2, 6 weeks after DPC sensitization. Explained via the paper, the treatment or condition label denotes: therapeutic diphenylcyclopropenone sensitization with weekly scalp DPC. At every patch-test visit, the blood draw took place before the patch test was put on. Patients were considered eligible if aged 18 to 70, diagnosed with alopecia and deemed suitable for DPC therapy, and patients were excluded if pregnant. Total RNA was isolated from unfractionated whole blood collected in Tempus Blood RNA tubes. This clonotype has just a few counts. The antigen it binds to is not known. The input lacks base qualities; no much larger clone sits a single base away.

Specimen: whole blood, collected in connection with sensitization to the hapten diphenylcyclopropenone (DPC). The sequence was collected from a woman aged 45-60 years with alopecia areata. Some clones in this sample may be carry-over from other donors' samples. This receptor chain uses TRBV7-9 and TRBJ1-5, with TRBD1 as a weak D call on 6 bases. The DNA reads as follows: TGTGCCAGCAGCCCTAAAGACAGGACAAGTCAGCCCCAGCATTTT. This encodes CASSPKDRTSQPQHF.